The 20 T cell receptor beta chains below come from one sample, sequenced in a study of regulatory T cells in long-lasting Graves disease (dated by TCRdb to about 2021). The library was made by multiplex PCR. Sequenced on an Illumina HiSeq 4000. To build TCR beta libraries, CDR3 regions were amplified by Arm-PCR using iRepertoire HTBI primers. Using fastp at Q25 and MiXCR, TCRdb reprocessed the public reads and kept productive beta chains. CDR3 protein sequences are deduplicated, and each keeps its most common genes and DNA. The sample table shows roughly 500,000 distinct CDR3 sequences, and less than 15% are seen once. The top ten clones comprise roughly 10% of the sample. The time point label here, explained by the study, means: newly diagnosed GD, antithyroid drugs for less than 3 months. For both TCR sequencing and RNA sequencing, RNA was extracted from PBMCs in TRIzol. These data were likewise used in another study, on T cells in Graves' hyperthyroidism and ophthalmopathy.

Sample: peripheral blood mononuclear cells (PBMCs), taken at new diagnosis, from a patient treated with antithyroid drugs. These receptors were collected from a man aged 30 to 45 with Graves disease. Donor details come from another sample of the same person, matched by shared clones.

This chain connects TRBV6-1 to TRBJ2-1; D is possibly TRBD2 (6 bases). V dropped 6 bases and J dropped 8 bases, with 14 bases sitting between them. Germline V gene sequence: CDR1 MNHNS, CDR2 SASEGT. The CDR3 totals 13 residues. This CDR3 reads CASSPMRDDEQFF. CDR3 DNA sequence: TGTGCCAGCAGCCCCATGCGGGACGATGAGCAGTTCTTC.

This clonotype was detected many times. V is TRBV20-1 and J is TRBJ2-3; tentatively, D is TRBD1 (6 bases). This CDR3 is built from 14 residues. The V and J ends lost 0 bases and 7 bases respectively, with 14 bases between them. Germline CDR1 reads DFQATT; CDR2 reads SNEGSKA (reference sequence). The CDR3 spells CSARDTRDIHTQYF. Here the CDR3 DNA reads TGCAGTGCTAGAGACACCCGGGACATCCATACGCAGTATTTT.

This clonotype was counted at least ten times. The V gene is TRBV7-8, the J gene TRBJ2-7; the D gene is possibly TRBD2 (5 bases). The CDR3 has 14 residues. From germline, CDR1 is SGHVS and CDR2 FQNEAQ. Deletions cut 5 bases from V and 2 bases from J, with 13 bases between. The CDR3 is CASSALRVAYEQYF. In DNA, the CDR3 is TGTGCCAGCAGCGCGTTGAGGGTCGCCTACGAGCAGTACTTC.

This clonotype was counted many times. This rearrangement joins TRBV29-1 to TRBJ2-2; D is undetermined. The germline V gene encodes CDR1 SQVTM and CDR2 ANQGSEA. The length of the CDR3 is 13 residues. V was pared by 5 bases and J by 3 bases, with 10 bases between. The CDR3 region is CSVFWVYTGELFF. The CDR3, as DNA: TGCAGCGTTTTCTGGGTCTACACCGGGGAGCTGTTTTTT.

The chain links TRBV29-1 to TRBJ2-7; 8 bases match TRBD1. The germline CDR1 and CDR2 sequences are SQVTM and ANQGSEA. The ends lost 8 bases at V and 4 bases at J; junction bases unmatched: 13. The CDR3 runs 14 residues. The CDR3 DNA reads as TGCAGCATACAGACCCGGGACAGGCAGTACGAGCAGTACTTC. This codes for CSIQTRDRQYEQYF.

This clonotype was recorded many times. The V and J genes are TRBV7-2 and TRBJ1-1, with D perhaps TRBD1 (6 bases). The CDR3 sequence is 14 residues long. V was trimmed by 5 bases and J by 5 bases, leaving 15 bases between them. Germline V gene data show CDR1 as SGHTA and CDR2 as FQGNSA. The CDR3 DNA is TGTGCCAGCAGCCTCGGGGCAGGGGAGACTGAAGCTTTCTTT. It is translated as CASSLGAGETEAFF.

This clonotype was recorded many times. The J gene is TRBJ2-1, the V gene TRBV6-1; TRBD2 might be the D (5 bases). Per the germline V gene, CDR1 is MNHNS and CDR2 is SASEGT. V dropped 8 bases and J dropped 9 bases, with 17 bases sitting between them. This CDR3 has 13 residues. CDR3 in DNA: TGTGCCAGCGGGCTAGCCCGCCAAAGTGAGCAGTTCTTC. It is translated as CASGLARQSEQFF.

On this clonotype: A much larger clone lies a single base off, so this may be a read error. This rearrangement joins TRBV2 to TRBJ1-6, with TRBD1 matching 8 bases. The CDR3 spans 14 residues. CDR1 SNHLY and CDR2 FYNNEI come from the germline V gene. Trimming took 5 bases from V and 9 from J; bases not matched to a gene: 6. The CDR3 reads CASSPGQAVSPLHF. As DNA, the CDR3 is TGTGCCAGCAGTCCGGGACAGGCCGTTTCACCCCTCCACTTT.

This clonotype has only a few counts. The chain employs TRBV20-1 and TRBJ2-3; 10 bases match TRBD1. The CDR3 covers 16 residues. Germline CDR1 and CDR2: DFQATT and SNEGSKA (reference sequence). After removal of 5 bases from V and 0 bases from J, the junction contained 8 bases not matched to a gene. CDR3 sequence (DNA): TGCAGTGCTTCCCCTTGGACAGGGGGAAGCACAGATACGCAGTATTTT. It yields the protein CSASPWTGGSTDTQYF.

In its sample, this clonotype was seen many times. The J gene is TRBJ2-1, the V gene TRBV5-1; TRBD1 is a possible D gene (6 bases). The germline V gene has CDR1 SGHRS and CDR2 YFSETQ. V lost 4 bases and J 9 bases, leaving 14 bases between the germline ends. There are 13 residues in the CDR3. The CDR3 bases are TGCGCCAGCAGCCCGACAGGAATCGGTGAGCAGTTCTTC. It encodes CASSPTGIGEQFF.

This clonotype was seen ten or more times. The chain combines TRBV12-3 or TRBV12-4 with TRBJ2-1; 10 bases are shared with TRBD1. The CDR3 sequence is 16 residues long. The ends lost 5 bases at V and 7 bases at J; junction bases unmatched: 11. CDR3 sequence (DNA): TGTGCCAGCAGTGACACCGGGACAGGGGATTGGAATGAGCAGTTCTTC. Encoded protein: CASSDTGTGDWNEQFF.

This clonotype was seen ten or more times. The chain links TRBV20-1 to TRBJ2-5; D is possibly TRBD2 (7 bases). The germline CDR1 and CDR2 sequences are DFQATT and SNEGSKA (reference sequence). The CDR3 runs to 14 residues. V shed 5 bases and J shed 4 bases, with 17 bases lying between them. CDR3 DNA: TGCAGTGCTGGGGCGGGGGCCCGCGGAGAGACCCAGTACTTC. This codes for CSAGAGARGETQYF.

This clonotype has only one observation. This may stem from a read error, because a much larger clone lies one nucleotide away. CDR3 DNA sequence: TGCAGTTCGACTAGCGGGTCTAACACCGGGGAGATGTTTTTT. This encodes CSSTSGSNTGEMFF. The chain uses TRBV20-1 and TRBJ2-2; 10 bases align to TRBD2. Germline V lookup: CDR1 DFQATT, CDR2 SNEGSKA (reference sequence). The CDR3 length is 14 residues.

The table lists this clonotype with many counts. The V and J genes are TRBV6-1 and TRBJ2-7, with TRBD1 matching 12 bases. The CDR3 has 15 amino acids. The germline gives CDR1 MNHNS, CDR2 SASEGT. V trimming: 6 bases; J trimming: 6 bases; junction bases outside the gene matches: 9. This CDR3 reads CASRRTGTGGVEQYF. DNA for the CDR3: TGTGCCAGCAGGCGAACCGGGACAGGGGGCGTCGAGCAGTACTTC.

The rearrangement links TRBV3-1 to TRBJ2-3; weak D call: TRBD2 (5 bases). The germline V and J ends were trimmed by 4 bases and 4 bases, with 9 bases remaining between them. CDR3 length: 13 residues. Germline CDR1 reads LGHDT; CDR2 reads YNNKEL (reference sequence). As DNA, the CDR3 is TGTGCCAGCAGCCCCGGTAGCGCAGATACGCAGTATTTT. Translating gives CASSPGSADTQYF.

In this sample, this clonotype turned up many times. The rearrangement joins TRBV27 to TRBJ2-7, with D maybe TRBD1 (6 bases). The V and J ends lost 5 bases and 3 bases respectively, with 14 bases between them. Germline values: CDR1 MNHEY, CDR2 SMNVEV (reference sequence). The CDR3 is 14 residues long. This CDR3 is CASSPTLGGYEQYF. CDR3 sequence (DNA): TGTGCCAGCAGTCCAACCCTAGGGGGCTACGAGCAGTACTTC.

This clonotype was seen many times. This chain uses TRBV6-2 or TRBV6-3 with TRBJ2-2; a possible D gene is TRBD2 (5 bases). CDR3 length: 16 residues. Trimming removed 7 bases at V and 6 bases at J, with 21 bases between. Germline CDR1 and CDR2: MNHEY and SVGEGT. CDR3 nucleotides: TGTGCCAGCAACCCCGGGGAAGGTGGCCTCCCCGGGGAGCTGTTTTTT. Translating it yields CASNPGEGGLPGELFF.

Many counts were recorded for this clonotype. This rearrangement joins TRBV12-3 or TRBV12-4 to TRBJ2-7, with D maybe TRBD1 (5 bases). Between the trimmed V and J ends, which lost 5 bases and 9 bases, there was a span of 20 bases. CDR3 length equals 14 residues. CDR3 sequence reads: CASSHTYRKRGQYF. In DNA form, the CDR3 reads TGTGCCAGCAGTCATACGTACAGGAAAAGAGGGCAGTACTTC.

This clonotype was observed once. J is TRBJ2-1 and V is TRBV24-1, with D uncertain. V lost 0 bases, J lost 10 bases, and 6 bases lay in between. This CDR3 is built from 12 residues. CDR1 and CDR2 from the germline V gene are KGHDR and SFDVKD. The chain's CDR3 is CATSDLLDEQFF. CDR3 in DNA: TGTGCCACCAGTGATTTGTTGGACGAGCAGTTCTTC.

The CDR3 protein is CASSLQEAGELFF. DNA of the CDR3: TGTGCCAGCTCACTACAGGAGGCCGGGGAGCTGTTTTTT. The J gene is TRBJ2-2, the V gene TRBV18; D might be TRBD1 or TRBD2, each matching 5 bases. V lost 4 bases to trimming and J lost 6 bases, with 9 bases between them. The CDR3 is 13 residues long. Germline CDR1 KGHSH, CDR2 LQKENI.